This TCR beta chain was sequenced during a study of blood T cells in healthy people across ages (dated by TCRdb to 2013 to 2016). A note on the overall study: In model experiments, roughly one uniquely barcoded TCR beta cDNA molecule per two T cells was captured by template switching. Two additional independent replicas of 1 million unique cDNA reads from the same blood draw were analyzed for two donors (one aged 18 to 30 and one aged 80 or older). The donors were divided into four age groups: young (average 16 years), middle-aged (roughly 40), aged (under 70) and long-lived (around 80). Donors of different ages were randomly distributed across sequencing lanes to avoid experimental bias. The study measured age-related changes in TCR beta repertoire diversity using deep sequencing normalized with unique cDNA molecular identifiers.

The donors were roughly 40 Caucasian individuals from Russia, aged 6 to 90 years, who were systemically healthy. Around 10 milliliters of peripheral blood were collected from each donor into EDTA-treated Vacutainer tubes. Ficoll-Paque density-gradient centrifugation was used to isolate PBMCs, with at least 6 million per sample. Trizol reagent was used to extract total RNA from PBMCs, with at least 5.5 micrograms per sample. The percentages of naive CD45RAhigh/CD27high T cells were determined by flow cytometry on a PBMC aliquot from every donor. The germline V gene yields SGHRS for CDR1 and YFSETQ for CDR2. The CDR3 runs 16 amino acids, cysteine and phenylalanine included. The retained sequence is limited to the CDR3, 48 bases, with the frame set at the first base. At the junction V is shortened by 0 bases and J by 0 bases; bases outside the gene matches: 2. About this clonotype itself: Its antigen is currently not known. Per-base qualities were not stored, and no clone one base away is much larger.

The protocol used for the library was 5' RACE. Instrument on record: Illumina HiSeq 2500. A second PCR of roughly 6 to 11 cycles was performed with a sample-barcoded 5' primer and a J-beta primer mix. A template-switch 5' adaptor carrying 12 random nucleotides introduced a unique molecular identifier onto each TCR beta cDNA molecule. Each sample yielded at least 3 million CDR3-containing paired-end reads. First-strand cDNA was synthesized from all RNA with the Mint cDNA synthesis kit, primed by a TRBC-specific oligonucleotide. All cDNA was treated with uracil-DNA glycosylase and then went through a first 18-cycle PCR with the universal primers M1SS and BC2_uni_R. The original methods were these. Normalization of each sample was performed by random selection of 1 million high-quality reads, each carrying a distinct molecular identifier. Instead of being binned into consensus sequences, reads that shared molecular identifiers were thrown out. MiTCR, set to a Q25 quality threshold and the strictest error-elimination algorithm, was used for CDR3 identification, clonotype clustering and error correction. A nonparametric unseen species model with Euler transformation was used to estimate a lower bound on total TCR beta diversity. The public reads were quality trimmed at Q25 with fastp and then assembled into clones with MiXCR by TCRdb, keeping productive beta chains. Rows with a matching CDR3 protein are joined into one entry that keeps the most common DNA and genes. TCRdb's processing, not the authors' own work, is the source of the V and J calls. The sample contains hundreds of thousands of distinct CDR3 sequences, about 34% of them found a single time. 15% of the sample comes from the top ten.

Study-wide findings and limitations: The long-lived group showed more naive CD4+ T cells, fewer expanded clones and increased TCR diversity than the aged group, suggesting age selection. Observed TCR beta diversity per million T cells fell roughly linearly with age, and a significant reduction was already apparent by age about 36. Estimates of total diversity based on one million sequenced T cells were regarded as lower bounds and as underestimates. A strong correlation was found between observed TCR beta diversity and the percentage of naive T cells measured by flow cytometry. The CMV infection status of donors was not known, potentially confounding age-related changes in expanded clonotypes. Since profiling was done on bulk unsorted PBMCs, naive and antigen-experienced compartments could not be conclusively compared.

The V gene is TRBV5-1 and the J gene is TRBJ2-2, and 7 bases in between align with TRBD1. The receptor was isolated from a woman older than 75 in good health. Donor details come from another sample of the same person, matched by shared clones. Sequencing was carried out using blood. The CDR3 region: CASSLGQGSNTGELFF. The DNA reads as follows: TGCGCCAGCAGCTTGGGACAGGGCTCGAACACCGGGGAGCTGTTTTTT.